A single sample is the source of the 18 T cell receptor beta chains below, sequenced in a study of blood T cells in healthy people across ages. A second roughly 6 to 11 cycle PCR used barcoded and J-beta primers. TCRdb analysed the 5' RACE reads with MiXCR anew, one entry per CDR3 protein. The profile shows over 1,300,000 distinct CDR3 sequences, 59% of them singletons. The sample was blood. The receptors were gathered from a man aged 18-30 years in good health.

The chain recombines TRBV7-2 with TRBJ2-7; D is perhaps TRBD1 or TRBD2 (5 bases each). This CDR3 has 18 residues. From germline, CDR1 is SGHTA and CDR2 FQGNSA. V was pared by 3 bases and J by 5 bases, with 26 bases between. The CDR3 region has the DNA TGTGCCAGCAGCTTGGGTACGTGGGGGACCTCCTCCTCTCACGAGCAGTACTTC. It encodes CASSLGTWGTSSSHEQYF.

Regarding this clonotype: Mismatch with germline at one junction end may stem from a read error. The chain employs TRBV27 and TRBJ1-6; TRBD1 matches at 7 bases. The CDR3 sequence is 14 residues long. Germline CDR1 reads MNHEY; CDR2 reads SMNVEV (reference sequence). CDR3 residues: CAGSFHRGNSPLHF. CDR3 nucleotide sequence: TGTGCCGGCAGTTTTCACAGGGGTAATTCACCCCTCCACTTT.

V usage is TRBV11-1 and J usage is TRBJ2-3; D is perhaps TRBD2 (5 bases). V was trimmed by 5 bases and J by 2 bases, leaving 20 bases between them. Germline values: CDR1 SGHAT, CDR2 FQDESV (reference sequence). The CDR3 extends over 17 amino acids. Written as DNA, the CDR3 is TGTGCCAGCAGCCCCCCCCTAGAGGGAGAGTACACAGATACGCAGTATTTT. This translates into CASSPPLEGEYTDTQYF.

V and J are TRBV12-3 or TRBV12-4 and TRBJ2-7; 8 bases line up with TRBD1. V lost 4 bases and J lost 1; bases outside the gene matches: 12. The CDR3 contains 17 residues. In DNA, the CDR3 is TGTGCCAGCAGTTCATTTGACAGGGGCCGGTCTTCCTACGAGCAGTACTTC. Its translation is CASSSFDRGRSSYEQYF.

The chain carries TRBV5-1 and TRBJ2-4, with 9 nucleotides matching TRBD1. The V gene's germline CDR1 is SGHRS and CDR2 YFSETQ. The CDR3 runs 15 residues. Germline trimming cut 3 bases from V and 6 bases from J; bases unmatched to any gene: 7. CDR3: CASSSAQGATNIQYF. In DNA form, the CDR3 reads TGCGCCAGCAGCTCCGCACAGGGGGCTACAAACATTCAGTACTTC.

In DNA, the CDR3 is TGTGCCAGCAGTTACAATACAGGGATGAAGCACGAGCAGTACTTC. This gives the protein CASSYNTGMKHEQYF. The chain has TRBV3-1 and TRBJ2-7, with D possibly TRBD1 on 6 matching bases. The CDR3 contains 15 residues. CDR1 is LGHDT, CDR2 YNNKEL, per germline (reference sequence). The V gene lost 6 bases and the J gene lost 5 bases, with 20 bases spanning the gap.

The genes are TRBV4-1 and TRBJ1-1; D is perhaps TRBD1 (6 bases). Germline assignment: CDR1 MGHRA and CDR2 YSYEKL. V lost 3 bases and J 3 bases, leaving 20 bases between the germline ends. The CDR3 has 17 amino acids. The CDR3 region is CASSHGSAGVGHTEAFF. CDR3 coding DNA: TGCGCCAGCAGCCATGGATCGGCAGGGGTTGGACACACTGAAGCTTTCTTT.

This clonotype was counted between two and nine times. The V and J genes are TRBV7-2 and TRBJ2-7; 9 bases fit TRBD2. Trimming cost V 5 bases and J 2 bases; bases outside gene matches: 10. The germline CDR1 and CDR2 sequences are SGHTA and FQGNSA. CDR3 size: 16 residues. The CDR3 loop reads CASSRTTSGLPYEQYF. CDR3 nucleotides: TGTGCCAGCAGCAGAACGACTAGCGGCTTACCCTACGAGCAGTACTTC.

This sequence joins TRBV27 and TRBJ2-7, with 10 bases lining up with TRBD1. Trimming removed 2 bases from V and 4 bases from J; junction bases left unmatched: 2. The germline V gene encodes CDR1 MNHEY and CDR2 SMNVEV (reference sequence). This CDR3 is built from 14 residues. The CDR3 coding sequence is TGTGCCAGCAGTTTAAGGGGACAGGGGTACGAGCAGTACTTC. Amino acid sequence: CASSLRGQGYEQYF.

This clonotype showed up just a few times. The chain recombines TRBV10-3 with TRBJ2-7, with D maybe TRBD1 (5 bases). The germline V gene encodes CDR1 ENHRY and CDR2 SYGVKD. The CDR3 covers 13 residues. V was trimmed by 2 bases and J by 2 bases, leaving 7 bases between them. The CDR3 DNA reads TGTGCCATCAGTGAGACAGGTACCTACGAGCAGTACTTC. Translating gives CAISETGTYEQYF.

The chain uses TRBV9 and TRBJ1-2, with 7 bases identical to TRBD1. J lost 5 bases, V lost 3 bases, and 10 bases had no gene match. The CDR3 loop spans 15 amino acids. Per the germline V gene, CDR1 is SGDLS and CDR2 is YYNGEE. CDR3 sequence (DNA): TGTGCCAGCAGCGCCGAGGGGGCAGGGGAGTATGGCTACACCTTC. Its translation: CASSAEGAGEYGYTF.

This chain links TRBV20-1 with TRBJ2-7; possible D gene TRBD2, 6 bases. Trimming shortened V by 3 bases and J by 2 bases, and 11 bases separated the two germline ends. CDR3 length: 13 amino acids. Germline CDR1 and CDR2: DFQATT and SNEGSKA (reference sequence). The CDR3 coding sequence is TGCAGTGCTAGCGTCCTAGCGCCCTACGAGCAGTACTTC. Amino acids: CSASVLAPYEQYF.

This chain joins TRBV4-1 and TRBJ1-1, with TRBD1 as a possible D gene (6 bases). Germline V gives CDR1 MGHRA, CDR2 YSYEKL. Trimming left V 8 bases short and J 4 bases short, with 14 bases between. The CDR3 sequence is 13 residues long. The CDR3 nucleotides are TGCGCCAGCGCCGGGGGACAAGGCACTGAAGCTTTCTTT. Its translation: CASAGGQGTEAFF.

The chain has TRBV2 and TRBJ2-3, with D possibly being TRBD1 (7 bases). Trimming took 0 bases from V and 4 from J, leaving 8 bases between them. The CDR3 sequence is 14 residues long. Germline V lookup: CDR1 SNHLY, CDR2 FYNNEI. Written as DNA, the CDR3 is TGTGCCAGCAGTGAAGCCAGGGGGGCAGATACGCAGTATTTT. Its protein is CASSEARGADTQYF. Drawing the rest from reference TRBV2 and TRBJ2-3, the complete variable domain is EPEVTQTPSHQVTQMGQEVILRCVPISNHLYFYWYRQILGQKVEFLVSFYNNEISEKSEIFDDQFSVERPDGSNFTLKIRSTKLEDSAMYFCASSEARGADTQYFGPGTRLTVL.

This clonotype was counted once. This rearrangement joins TRBV20-1 to TRBJ2-4; TRBD2 matches at 7 bases. The CDR3 length is 12 residues. Germline V gives CDR1 DFQATT, CDR2 SNEGSKA (reference sequence). J gave up 6 bases and V 6 bases, and 5 bases lay outside the gene matches. The CDR3: CSAREWGNIQYF. The CDR3 DNA reads as TGCAGTGCGCGGGAGTGGGGAAACATTCAGTACTTC.

The sample holds many counts of this clonotype. CDR3 bases: TGTGCCACCGGAGCAGGGGGCGACACCGGGGAGCTGTTTTTT. Its translation is CATGAGGDTGELFF. The chain combines TRBV15 with TRBJ2-2; 8 bases map to TRBD1. CDR1 and CDR2 from the germline V gene are LNHNV and YYDKDF (reference sequence). V gave up 8 bases and J gave up 3 bases; unmatched junction bases: 5. CDR3 size: 14 residues. The full variable domain, in which reference TRBV15 and TRBJ2-2 provide the parts outside the CDR3, is DAMVIQNPRYQVTQFGKPVTLSCSQTLNHNVMYWYQQKSSQAPKLLFHYYDKDFNNEADTPDNFQSRRPNTSFCFLDIRSPGLGDTAMYLCATGAGGDTGELFFGEGSRLTVL.

The chain is built from TRBV29-1 and TRBJ1-1; 7 bases line up with TRBD1. V lost 8 bases and J lost 0; bases outside the gene matches: 9. The CDR3 consists of 14 residues. Germline V gene sequence: CDR1 SQVTM, CDR2 ANQGSEA. CDR3 coding DNA: TGCAGCCTAAACCAAGGGACAGTGAACACTGAAGCTTTCTTT. Its protein product is CSLNQGTVNTEAFF.

This clonotype was seen a handful of times. The DNA for the CDR3 is TGCGCCAGCACAAAGGGCTCGGCTGAAGCTTTCTTT. It yields the protein CASTKGSAEAFF. This rearrangement joins TRBV10-2 to TRBJ1-1; no clear D. Per the germline V gene, CDR1 is WSHSY and CDR2 is SAAADI. The CDR3 runs 12 residues. V lost 7 bases and J 6 bases, leaving 12 bases between the germline ends.